The source of this T cell receptor beta chain is a study of blood T cell repertoires in COVID-19. As for the study in general: Spain, Italy and the United States supplied samples that represented acute and convalescent COVID-19.

J lost 6 bases, V lost 8 bases, and 8 bases had no gene match. Germline V CDR1 and CDR2: SGDLS, YYNGEE. The CDR3 extends over 14 amino acids. Profiled with immunoSEQ multiplex PCR; TCRdb holds only in-frame clones, not every one. Of 200,000 or so clones listed, approximately 82% are singletons. The clonotype was recovered from a human donor with acute or convalescent COVID-19. The donor label of this sample is uncertain. The chain is built from TRBV9 and TRBJ2-2; 9 positions match TRBD1. Sequencing was carried out using peripheral blood. This CDR3 reads CASSSRQGAGELFF. The DNA for the CDR3 is TGTGCCAGTTCTAGCCGACAGGGGGCCGGGGAGCTGTTTTTT.